This TCR beta chain was recovered during a study of T cell changes during pregnancy in multiple sclerosis. The CDR3 has 14 residues. V was pared by 4 bases and J by 5 bases, with 7 bases of the junction left unmatched. Germline-derived CDR1 and CDR2 are SGHTA and FQGTGA. Produced via immunoSEQ multiplex PCR; TCRdb's table is partial and in-frame only. This sample yields 15,000 to 20,000 clones, of which 95% to 96% are seen a single time; under 0.9% belongs to the top ten. Specimen: peripheral blood, collected in the third trimester of pregnancy. V usage is TRBV7-3 and J usage is TRBJ2-5; 7 bases map to TRBD2. The clonotype was recovered from a female donor with multiple sclerosis, enrolled in a pregnancy study. Written as DNA, the CDR3 is TGTGCCAGCAGCTCCCAGCCAGCGGGGGAGACCCAGTACTTC. Protein product: CASSSQPAGETQYF.